The T cell receptor (beta chain) described here comes from a study of shared clonotypes between healthy human individuals. Study conclusions and caveats: A handful of donors showed sharing of about 5.5% of naive CD4 clonotypes.

A remark on this clone: Its matching antigen is unknown.

Per the original data handling: Filtering differed, since immunoSEQ gave only junction sequences and no quality scores. Sequencing was performed with immunoSEQ multiplex PCR; in TCRdb, only in-frame clones are kept and a portion is missing. V, J and clone size are those of that table, while D and trimming were read from the DNA. Here the sample spans approximately 720,000 clones, 90% to 95% being singletons. The naive CD8 subset, CD45RO-negative cells positively selected for CCR7, excluded terminally differentiated effector memory CD45RA+ cells. The sequencing input was naive CD8+ T cells sorted from blood. This clonotype originated in a man aged 30 to 39 in good health.

The CDR3 loop reads CASISGSNEQFF. CDR3 nucleotide sequence: TGTGCCAGCATTAGCGGGAGCAATGAGCAGTTCTTC. The rearrangement uses TRBV5-6 and TRBJ2-1, with 9 nucleotides matching TRBD2. This CDR3 contains 12 residues. CDR1 SGHDT and CDR2 YYEEEE come from the germline V gene. V lost 6 bases to trimming and J lost 6 bases; unmatched junction nucleotides: 1.